The 19 T cell receptor beta chains reported below all come from one sample, sequenced in a study of sequential checkpoint blockade in melanoma (dated by TCRdb to between 2018 and 2020). Libraries were built with the immunoSEQ multiplex PCR assay. Not all clones reach the TCRdb copy of this immuneACCESS table, which keeps in-frame sequences only. Checked studies attribute under half of the gap to unresolved V genes and leave the rest unexplained. The sample table lists about 400 clones, 20% of them with a count of one. The ten largest clones represent about 10% of the sample. The treatment or condition label, as the study defines it: randomized to nivolumab then ipilimumab (arm A) or the reverse (arm B). The sequences come from tumor tissue (inferred from file names), collected from a patient given nivolumab and ipilimumab in sequence. The receptors were gathered from a human donor with melanoma.

This clone was counted between two and nine times. V usage is TRBV6-8 and J usage is TRBJ2-3; D is possibly TRBD1 (5 bases). The germline V and J ends were trimmed by 5 bases and 2 bases, with 14 bases remaining between them. Germline loops: CDR1 MNHGY, CDR2 SAAAGT. There are 15 residues in the CDR3. The CDR3 DNA follows: TGTGCCAGCAGTGCCGAAGGGGAACCCACAGATACGCAGTATTTT. This encodes CASSAEGEPTDTQYF.

This clone has only a few counts. The V call is TRBV18, the J call TRBJ2-7; D is undetermined. The V gene's germline CDR1 is KGHSH and CDR2 LQKENI. The CDR3 is 15 residues long. V lost 3 bases, J lost 3 bases, and 15 bases lay in between. The CDR3 reads CASSPTTAQSYEQYV. The CDR3, as DNA: TGTGCCAGCTCACCTACCACAGCCCAGAGCTACGAGCAGTACGTC.

The V gene is TRBV6-8, the J gene TRBJ2-7; D perhaps matches TRBD2 (6 bases). CDR3 length: 14 residues. The V gene lost 6 bases and the J gene lost 2 bases, with 14 bases spanning the gap. CDR1 MNHGY and CDR2 SAAAGT come from the germline V gene. CDR3 protein: CASSLGTLAYEQYV. In nucleotides, the CDR3 is TGTGCCAGCAGCCTCGGGACTCTCGCCTACGAGCAGTACGTC.

The chain couples TRBV5-1 to TRBJ2-3, with TRBD2 matching over 16 bases. Trimming at V came to 2 bases and at J to 7 bases, leaving 13 bases not matched to a gene. CDR3 length: 19 amino acids. Germline CDR1 SGHRS, CDR2 YFSETQ. The CDR3 protein is CASSLTGTSGRATSNTQYF. DNA for the CDR3: TGCGCCAGCAGCTTAACCGGGACTAGCGGGAGGGCCACTAGTAATACGCAGTATTTT.

By frequency in the sample, this clone is large (0.1 to 1%). The chain is built from TRBV6-8 and TRBJ1-1, with D unclear. Germline CDR1 is MNHGY and CDR2 is SAAAGT. This CDR3 has 14 residues. V shed 0 bases and J shed 3 bases, with 8 bases lying between them. CDR3 DNA: TGTGCCAGCAGTTACTCGAAGGCACACACTGAAGCTTTCTTT. Its translation: CASSYSKAHTEAFF.

The chain carries TRBV9 and TRBJ2-3; 9 bases align to TRBD1. The germline gives CDR1 SGDLS, CDR2 YYNGEE. CDR3 length: 14 residues. V lost 6 bases and J lost 0; bases outside the gene matches: 2. CDR3 bases: TGTGCCAGCAAAGGGACAGGGAGCACAGATACGCAGTATTTT. This encodes CASKGTGSTDTQYF.

The chain employs TRBV9 and TRBJ1-1; unclear D gene. The CDR3 extends over 12 amino acids. Germline V CDR1 and CDR2: SGDLS, YYNGEE. Trimming left V 4 bases short and J 1 base short, with 5 bases between. CDR3 DNA sequence: TGTGCCAGCAGCCCCGGGAACACTGAAGCTTTCTTT. It is translated as CASSPGNTEAFF.

This clone is large (0.1 to 1%) in the sample. The chain joins TRBV11-3 to TRBJ1-1; D remains ambiguous. The CDR3 length is 14 residues. Between the trimmed V and J ends, which lost 1 base and 0 bases, there was a span of 6 bases. Germline CDR1 is SGHNT and CDR2 is YENEEA. The CDR3: CASSLVGVNTEAFF. The CDR3 bases are TGTGCCAGCAGCTTAGTTGGGGTGAACACTGAAGCTTTCTTT.

The chain couples TRBV15 to TRBJ2-5; 10 bases align to TRBD2. Germline loops: CDR1 LNHNV, CDR2 YYDKDF (reference sequence). The CDR3 length is 14 residues. The V segment lost 8 bases and the J segment 5 bases; nucleotides outside the gene matches: 8. CDR3 loop: CATAGTSAWETQYF. CDR3 bases: TGTGCCACCGCAGGGACTAGCGCGTGGGAGACCCAGTACTTC.

This clone is termed medium-sized. Here the CDR3 DNA reads TGTGCCAGCAGCTTAGATAAGGTCTCCTACGAGCAGTACTTC. Residues: CASSLDKVSYEQYF. This chain joins TRBV11-3 and TRBJ2-7; D call uncertain. The V end was cut by 0 bases, the J end by 0 bases, with 6 bases between. CDR1 SGHNT and CDR2 YENEEA come from the germline V gene. The CDR3 contains 14 residues.

This clone was found a few times. V and J are TRBV6-1 and TRBJ2-7, with D perhaps TRBD1 (5 bases). Per the germline V gene, CDR1 is MNHNS and CDR2 is SASEGT. V gave up 1 base and J gave up 2 bases, with 9 bases separating them. This CDR3 spans 14 amino acids. As DNA, the CDR3 is TGTGCCAGCAGTGAAGATAGGACAACCTACGAGCAGTACTTC. It specifies CASSEDRTTYEQYF.

This clone has just a few counts. The chain links TRBV9 to TRBJ2-3; TRBD2 aligns across 11 bases. The CDR3 contains 15 residues. Germline loops: CDR1 SGDLS, CDR2 YYNGEE. The trim removed 4 bases at V and 8 bases at J, leaving 9 bases unmatched. CDR3 residues: CASSTTSGERGTQYF. The CDR3 DNA follows: TGTGCCAGCAGCACGACTAGCGGGGAGAGGGGTACGCAGTATTTT. Complete variable domain (other parts from reference TRBV9 and TRBJ2-3): DSGVTQTPKHLITATGQRVTLRCSPRSGDLSVYWYQQSLDQGLQFLIQYYNGEERAKGNILERFSAQQFPDLHSELNLSSLELGDSALYFCASSTTSGERGTQYFGPGTRLTVL.

This clone has only a few counts. The genes are TRBV18 and TRBJ2-6; 7 bases line up with TRBD2. Losses at the gene ends were 0 bases for V and 2 bases for J; bases not matched to a gene: 4. From germline, CDR1 is KGHSH and CDR2 LQKENI. The CDR3 is 17 residues long. As DNA, the CDR3 is TGTGCCAGCTCACCACCGGGGAGGGAGCCTGGGGCCAACGTCCTGACTTTC. As protein: CASSPPGREPGANVLTF.

The rearrangement links TRBV19 to TRBJ1-1; D perhaps matches TRBD1 (5 bases). Per the germline V gene, CDR1 is LNHDA and CDR2 is SQIVND (reference sequence). The CDR3 extends over 15 amino acids. Trimming took 0 bases from V and 0 from J, leaving 8 bases between them. This CDR3 reads CASSIEARVNTEAFF. CDR3 coding DNA: TGTGCCAGTAGTATAGAGGCCAGGGTGAACACTGAAGCTTTCTTT.

In this sample, this clone turned up a few times. V usage is TRBV5-1 and J usage is TRBJ1-5; 9 bases agree with TRBD1. Trimming took 0 bases from V and 2 from J; bases not matched to a gene: 0. This CDR3 spans 15 amino acids. Germline V gene data show CDR1 as SGHRS and CDR2 as YFSETQ. CDR3 bases: TGCGCCAGCAGCTTGGGGGACAGGGGCAATCAGCCCCAGCATTTT. Translating gives CASSLGDRGNQPQHF.

This chain uses TRBV14 with TRBJ2-5; 7 bases match TRBD1. The CDR3 is 16 residues long. Germline-derived CDR1 and CDR2 are SGHDN and FVKESK. V trimming: 2 bases; J trimming: 3 bases; junction bases outside the gene matches: 9. This CDR3 is CASSQNAGTVKETQYF. DNA for the CDR3: TGTGCCAGCAGCCAAAACGCCGGGACAGTGAAAGAGACCCAGTACTTC.

The chain carries TRBV19 and TRBJ1-1; unclear D gene. Deletions cut 4 bases from V and 5 bases from J, with 11 bases between. This CDR3 spans 13 amino acids. Germline V CDR1 and CDR2: LNHDA, SQIVND (reference sequence). CDR3 coding DNA: TGTGCCAGTAGTAAAGGATGGTCTACTGAAGCTTTCTTT. This encodes CASSKGWSTEAFF.

This clone was recorded a few times. The V gene is TRBV15, the J gene TRBJ1-4; 7 bases fit TRBD1. V was clipped by 1 base and J by 0 bases; unmatched bases: 2. Per the germline V gene, CDR1 is LNHNV and CDR2 is YYDKDF (reference sequence). The CDR3 sequence is 16 residues long. CDR3 bases: TGTGCCACCAGCAGAGGACAGGGAGCAACTAATGAAAAACTGTTTTTT. Protein: CATSRGQGATNEKLFF.

By sample fraction, this clone is large (0.1 to 1%). The rearrangement uses TRBV11-3 and TRBJ2-2, with 14 bases lining up with TRBD2. Germline V CDR1 and CDR2: SGHNT, YENEEA. This CDR3 region has 16 residues. J lost 8 bases, V lost 5 bases, and 7 bases had no gene match. In DNA form, the CDR3 reads TGTGCCAGCAGCATACCGGGACTAGCGGGAGAAGGGGAGCTGTTTTTT. Encoded protein: CASSIPGLAGEGELFF.